This entry lists 31 T cell receptor beta chains sequenced from one sample in a study of graft-versus-host responses after intestinal transplantation. Libraries were prepared by immunoSEQ multiplex PCR; TCRdb keeps only in-frame clonotypes and omits some of them. This table has some 41,000 clones, approximately 95% appearing once. For these TCRs, the target antigens are not known. The material was unstimulated CD8+ T cells sorted from spleen or lymph node cells, obtained before transplant. All receptors come from a human donor who was the organ donor for an intestinal transplant.

This chain links TRBV7-2 with TRBJ2-1, with D uncertain. The CDR3 is 14 amino acids. The germline V gene encodes CDR1 SGHTA and CDR2 FQGNSA. V shed 1 base and J shed 8 bases, with 12 bases lying between them. The CDR3 sequence: CASSLGTGFYEQFF. The CDR3 DNA is TGTGCCAGCAGCTTAGGTACGGGTTTCTATGAGCAGTTCTTC.

The chain couples TRBV7-6 to TRBJ2-7, with D possibly called TRBD1 or TRBD2 (6 bases each). The V end was cut by 0 bases, the J end by 2 bases, with 8 bases between. The CDR3 covers 14 residues. Germline CDR1 is SGHVS and CDR2 is FNYEAQ. CDR3 sequence reads: CASSLAEGAYEQYF. In DNA, the CDR3 is TGTGCCAGCAGCTTAGCGGAGGGGGCCTACGAGCAGTACTTC.

The chain links TRBV5-6 to TRBJ2-5, with 7 bases identical to TRBD1. The CDR3 totals 16 residues. With V trimmed by 4 bases and J by 1 base, 10 bases remained unmatched. Germline assignment: CDR1 SGHDT and CDR2 YYEEEE. The CDR3 loop reads CASSDPGQFSQETQYF. The CDR3 DNA reads TGTGCCAGCAGCGACCCGGGACAGTTCTCCCAAGAGACCCAGTACTTC.

This sequence joins TRBV6-1 and TRBJ2-1; 9 nucleotides match TRBD1. V shed 2 bases and J 0 bases; nucleotides not matched to a gene: 11. In germline, CDR1 is MNHNS, CDR2 SASEGT. The CDR3 has 19 residues. The CDR3 bases are TGTGCCAGCAGTGAAATGAACAGGGGGCTGTTTACCTCCTACAATGAGCAGTTCTTC. Translation: CASSEMNRGLFTSYNEQFF.

The rearrangement joins TRBV7-2 to TRBJ2-3; maybe TRBD2 (5 bases). The CDR3 consists of 19 residues. Looked up from germline, CDR1 is SGHTA and CDR2 is FQGNSA. The ends were cut back, 6 bases at V and 0 bases at J, with 25 bases in the middle. DNA of the CDR3: TGTGCCAGCAGTTCCCCAACGTATCTGGTAGCGAAAAGCACAGATACGCAGTATTTT. Its protein is CASSSPTYLVAKSTDTQYF.

The chain employs TRBV27 and TRBJ1-2; D may be TRBD1 (6 bases). V lost 3 bases, J lost 8 bases, and 13 bases lay in between. The CDR3 consists of 13 residues. In germline, CDR1 is MNHEY, CDR2 SMNVEV (reference sequence). Here the CDR3 reads CASSLWAGEGYTF. The CDR3 DNA reads as TGTGCCAGCAGTTTGTGGGCAGGGGAGGGCTACACCTTC.

This sequence joins TRBV5-1 and TRBJ1-2, with D maybe TRBD1 (6 bases). This CDR3 comprises 15 residues. Germline V gene data show CDR1 as SGHRS and CDR2 as YFSETQ. Trimming left V 4 bases short and J 3 bases short, with 16 bases between. The CDR3 region is CASSDPGHLDYGYTF. As DNA, the CDR3 is TGCGCCAGCAGCGACCCGGGACATTTGGACTATGGCTACACCTTC.

V and J are TRBV4-3 and TRBJ1-5, with unresolved D. Per germline, CDR1 LGHNA and CDR2 YSLEER. V was trimmed by 1 base and J by 4 bases, leaving 5 bases between them. The CDR3 covers 13 residues. The CDR3 region has the DNA TGCGCCAGCAGCCAAGGGCTTAATCAGCCCCAGCATTTT. Amino acids: CASSQGLNQPQHF.

The CDR3 DNA reads as TGCAGCGTTCACCAGGGGGGGGACACTGAAGCTTTCTTT. Protein product: CSVHQGGDTEAFF. The J gene is TRBJ1-1, the V gene TRBV29-1; 7 positions match TRBD1. Germline CDR1 SQVTM, CDR2 ANQGSEA. The CDR3 consists of 13 residues. V dropped 5 bases and J dropped 3; count of bases not matched to a gene: 6.

The CDR3: CASSPPEDRYNEQFF. In DNA, the CDR3 is TGTGCCAGCAGCCCCCCTGAGGATCGCTACAATGAGCAGTTCTTC. The chain couples TRBV7-9 to TRBJ2-1; D is unclear. CDR1 is SEHNR and CDR2 is FQNEAQ in the germline V gene (reference sequence). V shed 5 bases and J shed 3 bases, with 14 bases lying between them. The CDR3 spans 15 residues.

The rearrangement uses TRBV9 and TRBJ2-3, with D hard to call. The CDR3 has 12 amino acids. V was cut by 7 bases and J by 1 base, with 7 bases left in between. Germline CDR1 is SGDLS and CDR2 is YYNGEE. CDR3 bases: TGTGCCAGCGCAGGTCGCACAGATACGCAGTATTTT. This codes for CASAGRTDTQYF.

V is TRBV27 and J is TRBJ2-2; 7 bases align to TRBD2. CDR1 and CDR2 (germline): MNHEY, SMNVEV (reference sequence). The V and J ends lost 7 bases and 4 bases, in that order; junction bases with no gene match: 9. The CDR3 runs 15 residues. This CDR3 is CASNLGGGVTGELFF. The CDR3 region has the DNA TGTGCCAGCAACCTGGGGGGGGGAGTCACCGGGGAGCTGTTTTTT.

The J gene is TRBJ1-2, the V gene TRBV16; tentatively, D is TRBD1 (5 bases). V was trimmed by 1 base and J by 3 bases, leaving 21 bases between them. CDR3 length: 18 amino acids. CDR1 and CDR2 from the germline V gene are KGHSY and FQNENV. The CDR3 sequence is CASSQFGFGGRDDYGYTF. The CDR3 DNA reads TGTGCCAGCAGCCAATTCGGTTTCGGTGGCAGGGATGACTATGGCTACACCTTC.

This chain uses TRBV6-6 with TRBJ1-2; D possibly corresponds to TRBD1 (5 bases). Between the trimmed V and J ends, which lost 0 bases and 5 bases, there was a span of 10 bases. Germline CDR1 and CDR2: MNHNY and SVGAGI (reference sequence). The CDR3 is 14 residues long. Here the CDR3 reads CASSYSTEAYGYTF. The CDR3 nucleotides are TGTGCCAGCAGTTACTCGACAGAAGCTTATGGCTACACCTTC.

The chain is built from TRBV6-1 and TRBJ1-5; possible D gene TRBD1, 5 bases. This CDR3 comprises 15 residues. V lost 8 bases and J lost 4, with 18 bases in between. Looked up from germline, CDR1 is MNHNS and CDR2 is SASEGT. CDR3 residues: CASEQAGYGNQPQHF. Written as DNA, the CDR3 is TGTGCCAGCGAGCAGGCAGGGTACGGGAATCAGCCCCAGCATTTT.

The chain links TRBV27 to TRBJ2-7; D possibly corresponds to TRBD1 (5 bases). The germline V and J ends were trimmed by 2 bases and 2 bases, with 13 bases remaining between them. The CDR3 covers 15 residues. CDR1 and CDR2 (germline): MNHEY, SMNVEV (reference sequence). CDR3 loop: CASSLGQGVTYEQYF. CDR3 coding DNA: TGTGCCAGCAGTTTAGGGCAGGGCGTAACCTACGAGCAGTACTTC.

The chain uses TRBV30 and TRBJ1-2; D might be TRBD1 (6 bases). Germline V CDR1 and CDR2: GTSNPN, SVGIG (reference sequence). With 0 bases removed from V and 7 bases from J, the gap between germline ends came to 12 bases. The CDR3 length is 13 residues. For the CDR3, the DNA is TGTGCCTGGAGTGTTTACAGGGTTGGTGGCTACACCTTC. This translates into CAWSVYRVGGYTF.

The chain combines TRBV5-1 with TRBJ2-2; no reliable D call. CDR3 length: 16 residues. V was trimmed by 3 bases and J by 6 bases, leaving 18 bases between them. CDR1 is SGHRS and CDR2 is YFSETQ in the germline V gene. Written as DNA, the CDR3 is TGCGCCAGCAGCTCCACCTCCAGGATAGGTCCCGGGGAGCTGTTTTTT. Translated, it gives CASSSTSRIGPGELFF.

The chain has TRBV4-3 and TRBJ2-3; TRBD2 matches 8 bases. Looked up from germline, CDR1 is LGHNA and CDR2 is YSLEER. Germline trimming cut 0 bases from V and 4 bases from J; bases unmatched to any gene: 3. The CDR3 is made up of 15 amino acids. Written as DNA, the CDR3 is TGCGCCAGCAGCCAAGACGGGGGGGCCTCAGATACGCAGTATTTT. Translation gives CASSQDGGASDTQYF.

The chain has TRBV6-5 and TRBJ1-2; 9 positions agree with TRBD1. The J segment lost 0 bases and the V segment lost 2 bases, leaving 4 bases of the junction unmatched. CDR1 and CDR2 (germline): MNHEY, SVGAGI. The CDR3 loop spans 16 amino acids. In DNA form, the CDR3 reads TGTGCCAGCAGTTACGGGACAGGGTATCCTAACTATGGCTACACCTTC. As protein: CASSYGTGYPNYGYTF.

V is TRBV15 and J is TRBJ2-1; D may be TRBD2 (7 bases). The germline V and J ends were trimmed by 6 bases and 2 bases, with 14 bases remaining between them. The CDR3 loop spans 15 amino acids. Looked up from germline, CDR1 is LNHNV and CDR2 is YYDKDF (reference sequence). Written as DNA, the CDR3 is TGTGCCACCAGTCCGGAGGGGGGGCCCTACAATGAGCAGTTCTTC. As protein: CATSPEGGPYNEQFF. Full variable domain (remainder filled in from reference TRBV15 and TRBJ2-1): DAMVIQNPRYQVTQFGKPVTLSCSQTLNHNVMYWYQQKSSQAPKLLFHYYDKDFNNEADTPDNFQSRRPNTSFCFLDIRSPGLGDTAMYLCATSPEGGPYNEQFFGPGTRLTVL.

In this sample, this clone turned up a few times. The genes are TRBV7-8 and TRBJ2-1; D possibly corresponds to TRBD2 (5 bases). CDR1 and CDR2 (germline): SGHVS, FQNEAQ. The CDR3 spans 16 residues. Deletions cut 6 bases from V and 9 bases from J, with 24 bases between. The CDR3 nucleotides are TGTGCCAGCAGACTAGGATTTGATCCCGACGATAGTGAGCAGTTCTTC. Its protein product is CASRLGFDPDDSEQFF. The whole variable domain, remainder taken from reference TRBV7-8 and TRBJ2-1, is GAGVSQSPRYKVAKRGQDVALRCDPISGHVSLFWYQQALGQGPEFLTYFQNEAQLDKSGLPSDRFFAERPEGSVSTLKIQRTQQEDSAVYLCASRLGFDPDDSEQFFGPGTRLTVL.

This rearrangement joins TRBV6-6 to TRBJ1-1; D might be TRBD1 (5 bases). Trimming took 6 bases from V and 0 from J, leaving 11 bases between them. The CDR3 extends over 14 amino acids. In germline, CDR1 is MNHNY, CDR2 SVGAGI (reference sequence). DNA for the CDR3: TGTGCCAGCAGGGAGAAGGGGTTGAACACTGAAGCTTTCTTT. Translating gives CASREKGLNTEAFF.

The chain's CDR3 is CASPEGAESYEQYF. DNA for the CDR3: TGTGCCAGCCCCGAGGGAGCGGAGTCCTACGAGCAGTACTTC. The V call is TRBV6-4, the J call TRBJ2-7; maybe TRBD2 (5 bases). Germline assignment: CDR1 MRHNA and CDR2 SNTAGT. The CDR3 extends over 14 amino acids. V was trimmed by 8 bases and J by 1 base, leaving 15 bases between them.

The chain carries TRBV13 and TRBJ2-1; 14 positions agree with TRBD2. The CDR3 runs to 15 residues. The V and J ends lost 3 bases and 8 bases, in that order; junction bases with no gene match: 3. CDR1 and CDR2 (germline): PRHDT, FYEKMQ (reference sequence). This CDR3 reads CASSFGTSGGYEQFF. CDR3 bases: TGTGCCAGCAGCTTCGGGACTAGCGGGGGTTATGAGCAGTTCTTC.

This chain joins TRBV6-4 and TRBJ2-1, with 10 bases fitting TRBD2. Germline V gene data show CDR1 as MRHNA and CDR2 as SNTAGT. The CDR3 length is 14 residues. The V gene end was trimmed by 3 bases and the J gene end by 4 bases; junction bases not matched to a gene: 0. The CDR3 DNA reads TGTGCCAGCAGTGAAGCGGGGGGGTACAATGAGCAGTTCTTC. It is translated as CASSEAGGYNEQFF.

The V and J genes are TRBV10-3 and TRBJ1-1; unclear D gene. CDR3 size: 15 residues. In germline, CDR1 is ENHRY, CDR2 SYGVKD. The V end was cut by 2 bases, the J end by 0 bases, with 10 bases between. The CDR3 bases are TGTGCCATCAGTGAGAGACGGACGCTGAACACTGAAGCTTTCTTT. This encodes CAISERRTLNTEAFF.

The chain recombines TRBV15 with TRBJ2-7, with 7 bases identical to TRBD1. The CDR3 length is 13 residues. The V gene end was trimmed by 6 bases and the J gene end by 6 bases; junction bases not matched to a gene: 8. Germline values: CDR1 LNHNV, CDR2 YYDKDF (reference sequence). CDR3 in DNA: TGTGCCACCAGTCCGTGGACAGGAAGCGAGCAGTACTTC. Translating it yields CATSPWTGSEQYF.

J is TRBJ1-5 and V is TRBV30; D is possibly TRBD1 (5 bases). The CDR3 length is 16 residues. CDR1 GTSNPN and CDR2 SVGIG come from the germline V gene (reference sequence). V dropped 4 bases and J dropped 2 bases, with 18 bases sitting between them. CDR3 nucleotide sequence: TGTGCCTGGACCCAAATGGCCGGGACGGGCAATCAGCCCCAGCATTTT. Amino acid sequence: CAWTQMAGTGNQPQHF.

In its sample, this clone was seen once. The V gene is TRBV9, the J gene TRBJ2-7, with 8 bases that match TRBD2. The CDR3 has 16 residues. V gave up 3 bases and J gave up 0 bases; unmatched junction bases: 8. The germline gives CDR1 SGDLS, CDR2 YYNGEE. The CDR3 DNA is TGTGCCAGCAGCGGAGGGCGGGGGGAAAGCTCCTACGAGCAGTACTTC. It specifies CASSGGRGESSYEQYF.

In its sample, this clone was seen once. This chain connects TRBV7-2 to TRBJ2-7, with a possible D match to TRBD2 (6 bases). CDR3 length: 14 residues. Trimming shortened V by 5 bases and J by 3 bases, and 14 bases separated the two germline ends. Germline V lookup: CDR1 SGHTA, CDR2 FQGNSA. In DNA, the CDR3 is TGTGCCAGCAGCCCCTTTGTGGGGGGCTACGAGCAGTACTTC. It specifies CASSPFVGGYEQYF.